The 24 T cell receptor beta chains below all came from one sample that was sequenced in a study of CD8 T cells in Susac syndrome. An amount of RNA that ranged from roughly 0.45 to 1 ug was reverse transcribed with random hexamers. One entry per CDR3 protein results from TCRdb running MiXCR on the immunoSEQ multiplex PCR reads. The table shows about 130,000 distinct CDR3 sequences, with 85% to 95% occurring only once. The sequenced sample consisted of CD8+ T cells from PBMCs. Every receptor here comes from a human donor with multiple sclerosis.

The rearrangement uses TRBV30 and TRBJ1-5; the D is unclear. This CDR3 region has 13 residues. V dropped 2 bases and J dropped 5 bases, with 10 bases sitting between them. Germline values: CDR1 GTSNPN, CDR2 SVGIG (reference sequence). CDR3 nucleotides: TGTGCCTGGAGTACTGGGTCCGATCAGCCCCAGCATTTT. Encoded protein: CAWSTGSDQPQHF.

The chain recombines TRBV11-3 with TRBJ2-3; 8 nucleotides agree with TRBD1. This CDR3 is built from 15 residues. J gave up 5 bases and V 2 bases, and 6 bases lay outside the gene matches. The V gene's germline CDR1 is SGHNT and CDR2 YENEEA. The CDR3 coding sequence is TGTGCCAGCAGCTTACCACAGGGGGTACGAGATACGCAGTATTTT. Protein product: CASSLPQGVRDTQYF.

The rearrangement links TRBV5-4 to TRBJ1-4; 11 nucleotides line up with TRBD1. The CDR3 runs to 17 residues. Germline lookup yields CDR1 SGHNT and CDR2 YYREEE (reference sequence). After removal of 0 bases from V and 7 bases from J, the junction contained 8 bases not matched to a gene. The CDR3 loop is CASSLDRTGGGSEKLFF. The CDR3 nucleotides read TGTGCCAGCAGCTTGGACCGGACAGGGGGCGGGAGTGAAAAACTGTTTTTT.

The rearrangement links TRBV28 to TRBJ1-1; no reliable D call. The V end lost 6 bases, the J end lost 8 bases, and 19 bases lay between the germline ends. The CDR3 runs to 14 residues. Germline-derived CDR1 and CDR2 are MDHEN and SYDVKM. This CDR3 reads CASSLTGVRVEAFF. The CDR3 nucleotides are TGTGCCAGCAGCCTCACTGGTGTTCGTGTGGAAGCTTTCTTT.

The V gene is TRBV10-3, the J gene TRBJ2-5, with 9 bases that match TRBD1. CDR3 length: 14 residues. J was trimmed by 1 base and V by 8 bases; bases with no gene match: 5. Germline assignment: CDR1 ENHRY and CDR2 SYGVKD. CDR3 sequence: CAIWTGAPQETQYF. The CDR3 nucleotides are TGTGCCATCTGGACAGGGGCGCCCCAAGAGACCCAGTACTTC.

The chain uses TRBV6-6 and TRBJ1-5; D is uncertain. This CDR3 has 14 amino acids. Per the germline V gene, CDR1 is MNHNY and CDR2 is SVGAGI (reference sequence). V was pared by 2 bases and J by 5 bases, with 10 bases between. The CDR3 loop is CASSYQTGHQPQHF. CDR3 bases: TGTGCCAGCAGTTACCAGACTGGCCATCAGCCCCAGCATTTT.

CDR3 sequence reads: CASSYLGGEQYV. CDR3 nucleotides: TGTGCCAGCAGTTACCTAGGGGGCGAGCAGTACGTC. V usage is TRBV28 and J usage is TRBJ2-7; possible D gene TRBD1, 6 bases. The germline V gene encodes CDR1 MDHEN and CDR2 SYDVKM. The CDR3 consists of 12 residues. Deletions cut 4 bases from V and 6 bases from J, with 10 bases between.

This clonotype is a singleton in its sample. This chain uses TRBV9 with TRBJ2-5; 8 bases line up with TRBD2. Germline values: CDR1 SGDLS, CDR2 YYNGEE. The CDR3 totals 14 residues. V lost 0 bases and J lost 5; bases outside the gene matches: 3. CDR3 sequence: CASSVAGGMETQYF. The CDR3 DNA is TGTGCCAGCAGCGTAGCGGGGGGGATGGAGACCCAGTACTTC.

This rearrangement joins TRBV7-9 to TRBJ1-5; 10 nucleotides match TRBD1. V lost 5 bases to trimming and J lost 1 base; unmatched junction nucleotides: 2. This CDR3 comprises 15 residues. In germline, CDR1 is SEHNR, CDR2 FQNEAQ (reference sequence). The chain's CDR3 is CASSPGQGSNQPQHF. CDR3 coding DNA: TGTGCCAGCAGCCCGGGACAGGGGAGCAATCAGCCCCAGCATTTT.

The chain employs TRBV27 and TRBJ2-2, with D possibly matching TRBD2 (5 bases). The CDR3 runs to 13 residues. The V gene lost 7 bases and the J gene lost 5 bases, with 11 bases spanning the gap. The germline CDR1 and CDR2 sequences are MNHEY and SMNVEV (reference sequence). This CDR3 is CASTLGRTGELFF. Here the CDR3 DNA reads TGTGCCAGCACCCTGGGGAGAACCGGGGAGCTGTTTTTT.

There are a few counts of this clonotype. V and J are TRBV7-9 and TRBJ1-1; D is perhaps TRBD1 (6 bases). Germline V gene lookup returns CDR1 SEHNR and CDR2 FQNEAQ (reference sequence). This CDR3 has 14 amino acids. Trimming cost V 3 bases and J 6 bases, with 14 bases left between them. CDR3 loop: CASSLRGGDPEAFF. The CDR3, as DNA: TGTGCCAGCAGCTTGCGAGGGGGGGATCCTGAAGCTTTCTTT.

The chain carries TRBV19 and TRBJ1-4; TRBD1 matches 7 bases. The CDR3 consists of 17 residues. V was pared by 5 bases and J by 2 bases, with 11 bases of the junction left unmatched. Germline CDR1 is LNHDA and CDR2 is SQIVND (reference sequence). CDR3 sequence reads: CASSRAPRGRTNEKLFF. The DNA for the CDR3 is TGTGCCAGTAGTCGGGCGCCAAGGGGGCGTACTAATGAAAAACTGTTTTTT.

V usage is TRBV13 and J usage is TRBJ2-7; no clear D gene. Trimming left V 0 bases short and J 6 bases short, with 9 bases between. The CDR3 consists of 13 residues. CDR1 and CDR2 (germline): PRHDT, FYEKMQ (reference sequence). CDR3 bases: TGTGCCAGCAGCTTAGGCGGCGGATCCGAGCAGTACGTC. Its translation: CASSLGGGSEQYV.

Written as DNA, the CDR3 is TGTGCCAGCAGAGATCCTGATGGCCGACCTAAGCCCGATGGGTCATACGAGCAGTACGTC. Translating it yields CASRDPDGRPKPDGSYEQYV. The chain combines TRBV12-3 or TRBV12-4 with TRBJ2-7; D gene ambiguous. The CDR3 extends over 20 amino acids. V lost 6 bases and J 4 bases, leaving 34 bases between the germline ends.

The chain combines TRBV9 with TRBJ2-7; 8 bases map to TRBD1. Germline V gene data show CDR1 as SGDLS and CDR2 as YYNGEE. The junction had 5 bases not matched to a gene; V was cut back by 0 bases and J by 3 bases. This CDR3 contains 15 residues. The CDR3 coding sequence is TGTGCCAGCAGCGTAGGGGGGACAGGAGACTACGAGCAGTACTTC. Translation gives CASSVGGTGDYEQYF.

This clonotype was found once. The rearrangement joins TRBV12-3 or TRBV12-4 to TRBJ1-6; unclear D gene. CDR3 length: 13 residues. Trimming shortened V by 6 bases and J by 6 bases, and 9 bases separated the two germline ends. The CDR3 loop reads CASSLTANSPLHF. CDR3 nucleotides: TGTGCCAGCAGCTTAACAGCTAATTCACCCCTCCACTTT.

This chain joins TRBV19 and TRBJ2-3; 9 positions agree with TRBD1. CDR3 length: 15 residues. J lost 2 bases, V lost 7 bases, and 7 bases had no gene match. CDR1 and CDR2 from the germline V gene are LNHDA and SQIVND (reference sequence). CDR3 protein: CASTWDRETTDTQYF. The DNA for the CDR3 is TGTGCCAGTACCTGGGACAGGGAGACCACAGATACGCAGTATTTT.

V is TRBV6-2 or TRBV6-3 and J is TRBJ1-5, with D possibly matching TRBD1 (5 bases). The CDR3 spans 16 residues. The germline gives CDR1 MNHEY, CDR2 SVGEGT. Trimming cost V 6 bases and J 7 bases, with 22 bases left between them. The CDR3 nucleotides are TGTGCCAGCAGCTCTCGTCCTCATGGGAGGGGACAGCCCCAGCATTTT. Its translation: CASSSRPHGRGQPQHF.

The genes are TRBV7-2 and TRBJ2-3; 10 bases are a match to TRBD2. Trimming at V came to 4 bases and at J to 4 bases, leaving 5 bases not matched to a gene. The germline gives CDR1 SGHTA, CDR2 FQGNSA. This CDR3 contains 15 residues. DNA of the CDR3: TGTGCCAGCAGCTCCCTAGCGGGAGCTCCAGATACGCAGTATTTT. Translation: CASSSLAGAPDTQYF.

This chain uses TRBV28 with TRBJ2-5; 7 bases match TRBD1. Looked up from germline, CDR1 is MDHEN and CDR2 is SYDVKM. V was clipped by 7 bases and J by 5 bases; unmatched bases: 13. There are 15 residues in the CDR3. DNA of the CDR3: TGTGCCAGCATCCCGACCGGGACAGTCCACGAGACCCAGTACTTC. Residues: CASIPTGTVHETQYF. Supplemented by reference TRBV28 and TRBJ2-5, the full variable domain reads DVKVTQSSRYLVKRTGEKVFLECVQDMDHENMFWYRQDPGLGLRLIYFSYDVKMKEKGDIPEGYSVSREKKERFSLILESASTNQTSMYLCASIPTGTVHETQYFGPGTRLLVL.

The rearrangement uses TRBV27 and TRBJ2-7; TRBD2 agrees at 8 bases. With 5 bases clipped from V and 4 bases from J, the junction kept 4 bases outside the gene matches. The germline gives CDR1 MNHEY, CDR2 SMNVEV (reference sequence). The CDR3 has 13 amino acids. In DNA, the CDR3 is TGTGCCAGCAGTCCGCGGGGGGTATACGAGCAGTACTTC. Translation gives CASSPRGVYEQYF.

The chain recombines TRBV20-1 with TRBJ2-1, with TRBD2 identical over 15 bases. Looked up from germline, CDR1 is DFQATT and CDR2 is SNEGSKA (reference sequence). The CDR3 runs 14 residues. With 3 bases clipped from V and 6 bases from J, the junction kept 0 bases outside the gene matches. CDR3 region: CSARGLAGGNEQFF. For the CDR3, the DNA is TGCAGTGCTAGGGGACTAGCGGGAGGCAATGAGCAGTTCTTC.

DNA of the CDR3: TGTGCCAGCAGCCCTCAGGGGCGGGAGGCCAAAAACATTCAGTACTTC. Translated, it gives CASSPQGREAKNIQYF. This rearrangement joins TRBV13 to TRBJ2-4, with D perhaps TRBD2 (7 bases). CDR1 is PRHDT and CDR2 is FYEKMQ in the germline V gene (reference sequence). The V gene lost 5 bases and the J gene lost 1 base, with 15 bases spanning the gap. This CDR3 has 16 amino acids.

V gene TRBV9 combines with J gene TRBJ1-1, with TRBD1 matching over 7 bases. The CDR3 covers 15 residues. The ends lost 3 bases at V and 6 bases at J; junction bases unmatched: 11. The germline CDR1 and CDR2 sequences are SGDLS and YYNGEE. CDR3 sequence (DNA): TGTGCCAGCAGCGCCAACCAACAGGGGCGGGCTGAAGCTTTCTTT. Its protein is CASSANQQGRAEAFF.